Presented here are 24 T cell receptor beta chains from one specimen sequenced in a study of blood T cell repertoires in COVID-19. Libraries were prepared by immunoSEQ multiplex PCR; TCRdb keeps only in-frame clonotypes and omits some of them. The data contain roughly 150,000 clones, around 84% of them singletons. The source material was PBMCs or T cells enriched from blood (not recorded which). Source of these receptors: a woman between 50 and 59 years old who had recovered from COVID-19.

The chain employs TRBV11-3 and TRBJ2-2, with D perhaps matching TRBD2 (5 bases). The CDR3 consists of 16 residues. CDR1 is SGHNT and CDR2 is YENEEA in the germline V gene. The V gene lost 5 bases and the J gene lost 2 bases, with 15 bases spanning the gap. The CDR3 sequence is CASSDTRWNNTGELFF. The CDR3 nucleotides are TGTGCCAGCAGCGATACTAGATGGAACAACACCGGGGAGCTGTTTTTT.

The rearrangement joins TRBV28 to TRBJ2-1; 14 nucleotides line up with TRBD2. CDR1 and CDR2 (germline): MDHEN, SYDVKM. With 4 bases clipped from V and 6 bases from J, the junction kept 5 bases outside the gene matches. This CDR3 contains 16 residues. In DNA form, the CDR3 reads TGTGCCAGCAGTTCGAGACTAGCGGGAGGGTTCAATGAGCAGTTCTTC. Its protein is CASSSRLAGGFNEQFF.

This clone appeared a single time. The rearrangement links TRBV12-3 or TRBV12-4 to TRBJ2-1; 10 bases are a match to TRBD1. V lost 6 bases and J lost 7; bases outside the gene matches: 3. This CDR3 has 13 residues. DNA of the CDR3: TGTGCCAGCAGCACGGGACAGGGGAATGAGCAGTTCTTC. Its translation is CASSTGQGNEQFF.

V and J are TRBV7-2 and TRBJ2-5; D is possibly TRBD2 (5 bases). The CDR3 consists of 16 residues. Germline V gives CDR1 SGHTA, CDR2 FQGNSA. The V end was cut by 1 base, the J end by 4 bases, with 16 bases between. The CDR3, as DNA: TGTGCCAGCAGCTTAGATCGGCCCCAAGGAGGAGAGACCCAGTACTTC. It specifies CASSLDRPQGGETQYF.

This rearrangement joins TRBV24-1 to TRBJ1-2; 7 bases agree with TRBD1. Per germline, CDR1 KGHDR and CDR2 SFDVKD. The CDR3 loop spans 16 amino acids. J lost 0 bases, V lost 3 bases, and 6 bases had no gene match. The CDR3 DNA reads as TGTGCCACCAGTGATACTAGACAGGGAGCTAACTATGGCTACACCTTC. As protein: CATSDTRQGANYGYTF.

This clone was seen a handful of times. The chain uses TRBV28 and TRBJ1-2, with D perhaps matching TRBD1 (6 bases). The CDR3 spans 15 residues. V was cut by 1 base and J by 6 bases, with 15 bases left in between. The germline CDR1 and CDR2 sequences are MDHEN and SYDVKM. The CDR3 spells CASSLSQGLGNGYTF. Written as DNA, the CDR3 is TGTGCCAGCAGTTTATCCCAGGGGCTGGGGAATGGCTACACCTTC.

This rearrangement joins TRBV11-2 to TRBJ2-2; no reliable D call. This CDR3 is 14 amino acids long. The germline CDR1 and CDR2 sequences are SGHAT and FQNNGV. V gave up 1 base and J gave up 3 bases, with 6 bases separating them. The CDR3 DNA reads TGTGCCAGCAGCTTAGTTCCCTACACCGGGGAGCTGTTTTTT. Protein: CASSLVPYTGELFF.

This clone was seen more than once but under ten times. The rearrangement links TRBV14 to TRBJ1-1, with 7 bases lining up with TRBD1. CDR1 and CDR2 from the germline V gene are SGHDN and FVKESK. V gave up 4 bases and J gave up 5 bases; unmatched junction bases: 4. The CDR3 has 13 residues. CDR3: CASSRNRGTEAFF. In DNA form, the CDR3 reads TGTGCCAGCAGCCGCAACAGGGGAACTGAAGCTTTCTTT.

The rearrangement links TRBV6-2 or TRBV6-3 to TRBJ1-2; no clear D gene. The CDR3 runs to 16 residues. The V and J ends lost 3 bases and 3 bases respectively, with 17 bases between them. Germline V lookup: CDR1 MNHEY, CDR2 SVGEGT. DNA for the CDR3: TGTGCCAGCAGTTATAATCCGGGGTTGAGGCACTATGGCTACACCTTC. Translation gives CASSYNPGLRHYGYTF.

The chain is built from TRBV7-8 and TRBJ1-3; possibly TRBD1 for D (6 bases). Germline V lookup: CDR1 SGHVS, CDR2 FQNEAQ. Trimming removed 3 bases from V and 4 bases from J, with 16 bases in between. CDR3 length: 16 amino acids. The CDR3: CASSLVRGGVGNTIYF. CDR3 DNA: TGTGCCAGCAGCTTGGTTCGAGGGGGAGTAGGAAACACCATATATTTT.

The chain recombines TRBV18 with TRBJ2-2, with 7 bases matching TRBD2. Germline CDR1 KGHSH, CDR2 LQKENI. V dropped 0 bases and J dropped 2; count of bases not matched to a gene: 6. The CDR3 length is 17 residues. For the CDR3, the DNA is TGTGCCAGCTCACCACCTGGGAAGCGGGGAAACACCGGGGAGCTGTTTTTT. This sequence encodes CASSPPGKRGNTGELFF.

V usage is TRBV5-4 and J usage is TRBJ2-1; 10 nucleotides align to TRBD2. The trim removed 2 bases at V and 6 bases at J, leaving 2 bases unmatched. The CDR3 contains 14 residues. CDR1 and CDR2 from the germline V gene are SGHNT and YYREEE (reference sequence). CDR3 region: CASSFGTSVNEQFF. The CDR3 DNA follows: TGTGCCAGCAGCTTCGGGACTAGCGTCAATGAGCAGTTCTTC.

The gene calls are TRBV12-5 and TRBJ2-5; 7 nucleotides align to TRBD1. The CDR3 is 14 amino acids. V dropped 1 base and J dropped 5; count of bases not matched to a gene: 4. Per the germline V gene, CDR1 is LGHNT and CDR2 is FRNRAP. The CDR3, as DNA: TGTGCTAGTGGTTTGGGGGACAGAGGCGAGACCCAGTACTTC. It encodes CASGLGDRGETQYF. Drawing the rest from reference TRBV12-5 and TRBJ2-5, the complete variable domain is DARVTQTPRHKVTEMGQEVTMRCQPILGHNTVFWYRQTMMQGLELLAYFRNRAPLDDSGMPKDRFSAEMPDATLATLKIQPSEPRDSAVYFCASGLGDRGETQYFGPGTRLLVL.

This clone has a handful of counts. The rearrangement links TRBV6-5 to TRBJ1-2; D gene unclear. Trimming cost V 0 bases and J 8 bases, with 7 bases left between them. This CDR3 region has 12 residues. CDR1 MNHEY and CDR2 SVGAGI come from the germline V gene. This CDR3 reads CASSYSGWGYTF. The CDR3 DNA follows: TGTGCCAGCAGTTACTCCGGGTGGGGCTACACCTTC.

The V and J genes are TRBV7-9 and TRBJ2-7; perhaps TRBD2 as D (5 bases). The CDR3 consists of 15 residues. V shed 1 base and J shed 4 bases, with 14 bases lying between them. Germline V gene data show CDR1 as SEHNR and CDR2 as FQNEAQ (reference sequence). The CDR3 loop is CASSLGGSAPYEQYF. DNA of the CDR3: TGTGCCAGCAGCTTAGGCGGTAGCGCCCCTTACGAGCAGTACTTC.

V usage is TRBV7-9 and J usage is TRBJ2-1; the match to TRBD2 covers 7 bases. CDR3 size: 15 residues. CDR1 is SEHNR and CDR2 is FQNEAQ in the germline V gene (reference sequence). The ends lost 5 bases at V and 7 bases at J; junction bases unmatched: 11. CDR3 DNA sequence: TGTGCCAGCAGCGCGGCCGGGACTATCTTAAATGAGCAGTTCTTC. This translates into CASSAAGTILNEQFF.

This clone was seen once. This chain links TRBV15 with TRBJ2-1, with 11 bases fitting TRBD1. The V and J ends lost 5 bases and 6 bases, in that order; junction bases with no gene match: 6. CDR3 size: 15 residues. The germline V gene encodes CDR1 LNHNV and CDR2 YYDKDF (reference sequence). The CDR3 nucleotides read TGTGCCACCAGCGGTGGGGGACAGGGGGTCAATGAGCAGTTCTTC. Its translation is CATSGGGQGVNEQFF. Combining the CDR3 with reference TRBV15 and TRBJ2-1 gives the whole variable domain DAMVIQNPRYQVTQFGKPVTLSCSQTLNHNVMYWYQQKSSQAPKLLFHYYDKDFNNEADTPDNFQSRRPNTSFCFLDIRSPGLGDTAMYLCATSGGGQGVNEQFFGPGTRLTVL.

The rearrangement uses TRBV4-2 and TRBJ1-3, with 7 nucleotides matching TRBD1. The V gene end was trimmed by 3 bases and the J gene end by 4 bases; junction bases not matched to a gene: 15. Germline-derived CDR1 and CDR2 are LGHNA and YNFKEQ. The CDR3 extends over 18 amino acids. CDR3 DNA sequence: TGTGCCAGCAGCCAGGCCACAGGGGCCGGCGTGAGAGGAAACACCATATATTTT. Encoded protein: CASSQATGAGVRGNTIYF.

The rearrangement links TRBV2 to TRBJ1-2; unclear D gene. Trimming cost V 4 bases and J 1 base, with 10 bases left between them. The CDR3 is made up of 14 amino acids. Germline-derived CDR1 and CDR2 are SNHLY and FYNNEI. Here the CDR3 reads CASSVPGDNYGYTF. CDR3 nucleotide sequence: TGTGCCAGCAGTGTTCCCGGAGATAACTATGGCTACACCTTC.

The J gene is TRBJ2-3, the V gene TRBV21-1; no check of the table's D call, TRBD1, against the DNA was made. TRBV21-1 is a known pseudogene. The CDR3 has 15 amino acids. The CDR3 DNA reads TGTGCCAGCAGCAACGGACAGGCCTGCACAGATACGCAGTATTTT. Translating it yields CASSNGQACTDTQYF.

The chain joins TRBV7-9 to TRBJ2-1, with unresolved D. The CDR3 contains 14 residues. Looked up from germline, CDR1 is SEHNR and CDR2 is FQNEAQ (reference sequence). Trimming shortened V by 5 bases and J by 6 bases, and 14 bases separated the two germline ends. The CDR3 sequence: CASSTMADSNEQFF. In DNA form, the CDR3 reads TGTGCCAGCAGCACAATGGCAGATTCCAATGAGCAGTTCTTC.

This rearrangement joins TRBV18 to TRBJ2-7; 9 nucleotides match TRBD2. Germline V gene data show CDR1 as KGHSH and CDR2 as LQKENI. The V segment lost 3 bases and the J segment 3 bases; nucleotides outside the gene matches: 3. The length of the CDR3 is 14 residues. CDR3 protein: CASSPASGVYEQYF. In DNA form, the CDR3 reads TGTGCCAGCTCACCGGCTAGCGGGGTCTACGAGCAGTACTTC. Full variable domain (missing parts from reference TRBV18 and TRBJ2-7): NAGVMQNPRHLVRRRGQEARLRCSPMKGHSHVYWYRQLPEEGLKFMVYLQKENIIDESGMPKERFSAEFPKEGPSILRIQQVVRGDSAAYFCASSPASGVYEQYFGPGTRLTVT.

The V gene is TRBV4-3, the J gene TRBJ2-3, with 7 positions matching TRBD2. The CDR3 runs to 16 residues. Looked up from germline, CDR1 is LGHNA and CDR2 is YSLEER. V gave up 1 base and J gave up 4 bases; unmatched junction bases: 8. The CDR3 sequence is CASSQGKAGRADTQYF. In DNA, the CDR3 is TGCGCCAGCAGCCAAGGGAAGGCGGGGAGGGCAGATACGCAGTATTTT.

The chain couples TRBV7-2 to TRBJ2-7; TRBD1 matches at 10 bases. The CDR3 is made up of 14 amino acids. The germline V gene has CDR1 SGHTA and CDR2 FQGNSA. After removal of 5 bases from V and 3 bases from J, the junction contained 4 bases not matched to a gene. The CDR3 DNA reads TGTGCCAGCAGCCAGGGACAGGGGTTCTACGAGCAGTACTTC. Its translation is CASSQGQGFYEQYF.